The present T cell receptor beta chain was sequenced within a study of blood T cell repertoires in COVID-19. Study-wide context: Sites in the United States, Italy and Spain provided acute and convalescent COVID-19 samples.

Profiled with immunoSEQ multiplex PCR; TCRdb holds only in-frame clones, not every one. The table records about 410,000 clones, about 90% of them present only once. Sequenced: PBMCs or T cells enriched from blood (not recorded which). The source of this sequence is a man between 18 and 35 years old who had recovered from COVID-19.

Here the CDR3 DNA reads TGTGCCAGCAGCCGAGCTACAGGGATAGTCGGCTACACCTTC. Translating gives CASSRATGIVGYTF. The chain recombines TRBV9 with TRBJ1-2; D is possibly TRBD1 (6 bases). CDR1 is SGDLS, CDR2 YYNGEE, per germline. V was trimmed by 4 bases and J by 8 bases, leaving 18 bases between them. There are 14 residues in the CDR3.